This entry concerns a single T cell receptor beta chain. These data are taken from a study of blood T cell repertoires in COVID-19. Background on the study: Sample material is recorded as cDNA or gDNA derived from T cells, B-cell-depleted T cells, or PBMCs.

The V end lost 6 bases, the J end lost 2 bases, and 14 bases lay between the germline ends. Germline CDR1 is MNHEY and CDR2 is SVGAGI. The CDR3 runs 14 residues. Profiled with immunoSEQ multiplex PCR; TCRdb holds only in-frame clones, not every one. The sample contains over 250,000 clones, around 85% of which appear only once. The TCR sequence derives from a woman aged 70-85 years with acute or convalescent COVID-19. This chain uses TRBV6-5 with TRBJ2-7; tentative D call: TRBD1 (5 bases). The sample was peripheral blood. CDR3: CASRYPKGTYEQYF. DNA for the CDR3: TGTGCCAGCAGATACCCCAAGGGGACCTACGAGCAGTACTTC.